One and the same sample provided the 25 T cell receptor beta chains below, sequenced in a study of CD8 T cells in Susac syndrome. After extraction with the RNeasy kit, roughly 0.5 to 1 ug of the RNA was reverse transcribed using random hexamers. TCRdb recomputed calls from the immunoSEQ multiplex PCR reads with MiXCR, one row per CDR3 protein. The sample has 100,000 to 150,000 distinct CDR3 sequences, around 94% seen once; the top ten hold around 0.2%. The sequenced sample consisted of CD8+ T cells from PBMCs. The receptors here all came from a human donor with Susac syndrome.

Here the CDR3 DNA reads TGTGCCAGCTCACTCTCAGGGGGCTACAATGAGCAGTTCTTC. It codes for CASSLSGGYNEQFF. The chain employs TRBV18 and TRBJ2-1; TRBD1 matches 7 bases. The CDR3 is 14 amino acids. CDR1 KGHSH and CDR2 LQKENI come from the germline V gene. Unmatched junction bases numbered 3, after V lost 4 bases and J lost 3 bases.

V is TRBV6-6 and J is TRBJ1-1; D unclear. With 6 bases removed from V and 1 base from J, the gap between germline ends came to 12 bases. This CDR3 region has 14 residues. Germline V gene data show CDR1 as MNHNY and CDR2 as SVGAGI (reference sequence). The DNA for the CDR3 is TGTGCCAGCAGCACCGGACGGCAGAACACTGAAGCTTTCTTT. It translates to CASSTGRQNTEAFF.

This rearrangement joins TRBV5-6 to TRBJ2-7, with D uncertain. Trimming removed 0 bases at V and 6 bases at J, with 13 bases between. CDR1 and CDR2 (germline): SGHDT, YYEEEE. CDR3 size: 14 residues. The DNA for the CDR3 is TGTGCCAGCAGCTTGGGAAGAGGCCTTTCCGAGCAGTACTTC. This sequence encodes CASSLGRGLSEQYF.

The chain carries TRBV6-2 or TRBV6-3 and TRBJ2-1; no clear D gene. Germline V CDR1 and CDR2: MNHEY, SVGEGT. The V end was cut by 8 bases, the J end by 0 bases, with 8 bases between. The CDR3 extends over 13 amino acids. The CDR3 sequence: CASGISSYNEQFF. DNA of the CDR3: TGTGCCAGCGGGATTTCCTCCTACAATGAGCAGTTCTTC.

This clonotype showed up just once. The chain uses TRBV30 and TRBJ2-1, with 7 bases matching TRBD1. J was trimmed by 0 bases and V by 5 bases; bases with no gene match: 4. The CDR3 runs 14 residues. Per germline, CDR1 GTSNPN and CDR2 SVGIG (reference sequence). In nucleotides, the CDR3 is TGTGCCTGGGTACAGGGGAGCTCCTACAATGAGCAGTTCTTC. Amino acid sequence: CAWVQGSSYNEQFF.

This sequence joins TRBV9 and TRBJ2-3; 8 bases match TRBD1. CDR1 SGDLS and CDR2 YYNGEE come from the germline V gene. V gave up 0 bases and J gave up 3 bases; unmatched junction bases: 6. The CDR3 is 16 amino acids. CDR3 in amino acids: CASSVAFGQGTDTQYF. The CDR3 DNA sequence: TGTGCCAGCAGCGTAGCTTTCGGACAGGGAACAGATACGCAGTATTTT.

The chain has TRBV3-1 and TRBJ2-6; 8 nucleotides match TRBD1. Germline CDR1 is LGHDT and CDR2 is YNNKEL (reference sequence). The CDR3 covers 18 residues. V lost 4 bases to trimming and J lost 0 bases; unmatched junction nucleotides: 8. The CDR3 nucleotides are TGTGCCAGCAGCCGACCGGGACAGGCGAACTCTGGGGCCAACGTCCTGACTTTC. Residues: CASSRPGQANSGANVLTF.

The rearrangement joins TRBV18 to TRBJ1-5, with 7 bases aligning to TRBD1. The CDR3 sequence is 15 residues long. V dropped 2 bases and J dropped 4; count of bases not matched to a gene: 5. The germline gives CDR1 KGHSH, CDR2 LQKENI. CDR3: CASSPRGRWNQPQHF. The CDR3 DNA reads TGTGCCAGCTCACCAAGGGGGCGGTGGAATCAGCCCCAGCATTTT. Combining the CDR3 with reference TRBV18 and TRBJ1-5 gives the whole variable domain NAGVMQNPRHLVRRRGQEARLRCSPMKGHSHVYWYRQLPEEGLKFMVYLQKENIIDESGMPKERFSAEFPKEGPSILRIQQVVRGDSAAYFCASSPRGRWNQPQHFGDGTRLSIL.

The chain recombines TRBV30 with TRBJ1-5; D call uncertain. Germline V gene sequence: CDR1 GTSNPN, CDR2 SVGIG (reference sequence). The CDR3 sequence is 13 residues long. V dropped 3 bases and J dropped 7 bases, with 13 bases sitting between them. This CDR3 reads CAWRSGLSQPQHF. The CDR3 nucleotides read TGTGCCTGGAGATCAGGCCTCAGCCAGCCCCAGCATTTT.

CDR3 nucleotides: TGTGCCACCAGTGATCCAGGAGACAGCTCTGGGGCCAACGTCCTGACTTTC. It specifies CATSDPGDSSGANVLTF. The rearrangement links TRBV24-1 to TRBJ2-6, with a possible D match to TRBD1 (5 bases). The germline V and J ends were trimmed by 3 bases and 0 bases, with 11 bases remaining between them. The CDR3 length is 17 residues. Per germline, CDR1 KGHDR and CDR2 SFDVKD.

The rearrangement links TRBV4-1 to TRBJ1-1; D ambiguous. CDR3 size: 17 residues. Germline V gene sequence: CDR1 MGHRA, CDR2 YSYEKL. Trimming took off 3 bases at V and 3 bases at J, with 20 bases between the two ends. The CDR3 spells CASSHEPKLGSHTEAFF. The CDR3 DNA follows: TGCGCCAGCAGCCACGAACCGAAGCTGGGTTCCCACACTGAAGCTTTCTTT.

The J gene is TRBJ2-7, the V gene TRBV6-5, with 9 nucleotides matching TRBD2. CDR3 length: 15 amino acids. V lost 4 bases and J lost 1; bases outside the gene matches: 5. Germline V gene data show CDR1 as MNHEY and CDR2 as SVGAGI. CDR3 loop: CASSSQAGGSYEQYF. DNA of the CDR3: TGTGCCAGCAGTTCCCAAGCGGGGGGATCCTACGAGCAGTACTTC.

V gene TRBV9 combines with J gene TRBJ2-7; TRBD1 or TRBD2 may be the D gene (6 bases each). CDR1 is SGDLS, CDR2 YYNGEE, per germline. V dropped 7 bases and J dropped 4 bases, with 15 bases sitting between them. This CDR3 region has 13 residues. The CDR3 nucleotides read TGTGCCAGCTCCCGCGGGACAAAATACGAGCAGTACTTC. Translation gives CASSRGTKYEQYF.

This clonotype has only one observation. The chain uses TRBV12-3 or TRBV12-4 and TRBJ2-5, with D uncertain. Trimming took off 6 bases at V and 5 bases at J, with 10 bases between the two ends. This CDR3 is 12 amino acids long. Written as DNA, the CDR3 is TGTGCCAGCAGCCTTCCCACGGAGACCCAGTACTTC. Translating gives CASSLPTETQYF.

CDR3 region: CASSPDRRGYTF. In DNA, the CDR3 is TGTGCCAGCAGTCCAGATCGTCGGGGCTACACCTTC. The V call is TRBV12-3 or TRBV12-4, the J call TRBJ1-2, with no clear D. The CDR3 contains 12 residues. V was pared by 5 bases and J by 8 bases, with 12 bases between.

This chain links TRBV20-1 with TRBJ2-2, with 10 bases that match TRBD2. CDR3 length equals 16 residues. CDR1 is DFQATT, CDR2 SNEGSKA, per germline (reference sequence). J was trimmed by 4 bases and V by 0 bases; bases with no gene match: 5. The CDR3: CSARDPGTSATGELFF. The CDR3 DNA reads as TGCAGTGCTAGAGACCCCGGGACTAGCGCCACCGGGGAGCTGTTTTTT.

The CDR3 coding sequence is TGTGCCAGCAGCTTTGGGGCAGGGGGGGCCTATGGCTACACCTTC. It yields the protein CASSFGAGGAYGYTF. V is TRBV13 and J is TRBJ1-2, with 7 bases identical to TRBD1. CDR1 and CDR2 from the germline V gene are PRHDT and FYEKMQ (reference sequence). The CDR3 consists of 15 residues. The V segment lost 3 bases and the J segment 4 bases; nucleotides outside the gene matches: 8.

V is TRBV4-1 and J is TRBJ1-1; perhaps TRBD1 as D (5 bases). Between the trimmed V and J ends, which lost 0 bases and 10 bases, there was a span of 15 bases. CDR1 and CDR2 (germline): MGHRA, YSYEKL. The CDR3 runs to 14 residues. CDR3 loop: CASSQETGGIVAFF. DNA of the CDR3: TGCGCCAGCAGCCAAGAAACCGGGGGGATCGTAGCTTTCTTT.

The V call is TRBV7-9, the J call TRBJ2-1; TRBD2 matches 7 bases. Germline loops: CDR1 SEHNR, CDR2 FQNEAQ (reference sequence). Trimming at V came to 7 bases and at J to 7 bases, leaving 13 bases not matched to a gene. The CDR3 covers 15 residues. The CDR3 reads CASNSWEGQLNEQFF. The CDR3, as DNA: TGTGCCAGCAACTCCTGGGAGGGGCAGCTTAATGAGCAGTTCTTC.

The rearrangement links TRBV27 to TRBJ2-7, with D unclear. In germline, CDR1 is MNHEY, CDR2 SMNVEV (reference sequence). Trimming shortened V by 5 bases and J by 2 bases, and 16 bases separated the two germline ends. The CDR3 consists of 15 residues. In nucleotides, the CDR3 is TGTGCCAGCAGTCCGACCCCGACCTCCCCCTACGAGCAGTACTTC. Residues: CASSPTPTSPYEQYF.

This rearrangement joins TRBV11-2 to TRBJ2-3, with no clear D. Deletions cut 5 bases from V and 0 bases from J, with 9 bases between. The CDR3 is 14 residues long. Germline values: CDR1 SGHAT, CDR2 FQNNGV. CDR3 coding DNA: TGTGCCAGCAGCCCATCAGCTAGCACAGATACGCAGTATTTT. Amino acids: CASSPSASTDTQYF.

V is TRBV4-3 and J is TRBJ1-1; possible D gene TRBD1, 5 bases. Looked up from germline, CDR1 is LGHNA and CDR2 is YSLEER. CDR3 size: 17 residues. V lost 0 bases and J lost 1, with 15 bases in between. CDR3 nucleotides: TGCGCCAGCAGCCAAGATCGGGGATTGGGGGGGAACACTGAAGCTTTCTTT. Protein: CASSQDRGLGGNTEAFF.

The V gene is TRBV12-3 or TRBV12-4, the J gene TRBJ2-7, with a possible D match to TRBD1 (5 bases). Trimming removed 5 bases from V and 1 base from J, with 9 bases in between. The CDR3 has 13 residues. CDR3 residues: CASSTRTSYEQYF. The CDR3 coding sequence is TGTGCCAGCAGTACCCGGACATCCTACGAGCAGTACTTC.

The chain carries TRBV30 and TRBJ2-2; the D is unclear. The CDR3 contains 11 residues. The V gene lost 1 base and the J gene lost 5 bases, with 2 bases spanning the gap. Germline V gene data show CDR1 as GTSNPN and CDR2 as SVGIG (reference sequence). CDR3 nucleotide sequence: TGTGCCTGGAGTGAAACCGGGGAGCTGTTTTTT. This gives the protein CAWSETGELFF.

V usage is TRBV12-3 or TRBV12-4 and J usage is TRBJ1-2, with D possibly matching TRBD1 (5 bases). The CDR3 is made up of 12 amino acids. Deletions cut 8 bases from V and 4 bases from J, with 11 bases between. The CDR3 region is CASDFTGYGYTF. For the CDR3, the DNA is TGTGCCAGCGACTTCACAGGCTATGGCTACACCTTC.